These T cell receptor beta chains were read from a single sample in a study of OX40 agonist ivuxolimab in advanced cancers. Profiling relied on immunoSEQ multiplex PCR, and the TCRdb table lists in-frame clones only, not all of them. The sample yields about 7,000 clones, approximately 83% seen once. The material was CD4+ or CD8+ T cells sorted from blood, obtained in a trial of the OX40 agonist ivuxolimab. These TCRs come from an adult with an advanced solid tumor such as melanoma, head and neck, liver or kidney cancer. The CDR3 runs from the conserved cysteine through the conserved F or W. D genes are given only for firm matches. Not all rows give a size; the values are once, few, many and, for expanded clones, a class.

.,14,TRBJ2-7,TRBV6-6,.,TGTGCCAGCAGTTTATTCCATGGTCGAGCCGAGCAGTACTTC,CASSLFHGRAEQYF
few,14,TRBJ1-1,TRBV7-9,.,TGTGCCAGCAGCTTAGCGTCGACAGGAAGTGAAGCTTTCTTT,CASSLASTGSEAFF
once,16,TRBJ2-7,TRBV7-9,.,TGTGCCAGCACCCCTCCGGGTCGAACCTTAACCTACGAGCAGTACTTC,CASTPPGRTLTYEQYF
.,16,TRBJ2-1,TRBV5-1,TRBD2,TGCGCCAGCAGCTTGGCCTCAGCGGGAGGGTACAATGAGCAGTTCTTC,CASSLASAGGYNEQFF
few,16,TRBJ2-3,TRBV11-1,.,TGTGCCAGCAGCACCCCACGGGACACATACACAGATACGCAGTATTTT,CASSTPRDTYTDTQYF
few,13,TRBJ2-3,TRBV30,TRBD2,TGTGCCTGGAATGAGGGAGGGCCGGATACGCAGTATTTT,CAWNEGGPDTQYF
.,15,TRBJ2-7,TRBV6-5,TRBD1,TGTGCCAGCAGTCTGGGGACAGGGGGAACCTACGAGCAGTACTTC,CASSLGTGGTYEQYF
.,14,TRBJ2-1,TRBV6-1,TRBD1,TGTGCCACCCGTAGGGACAGGTCCTACAATGAGCAGTTCTTC,CATRRDRSYNEQFF
.,13,TRBJ2-4,TRBV5-6,.,TGTGCCAGCAGCTTGATAGCCAAAAACATTCAGTACTTC,CASSLIAKNIQYF
once,13,TRBJ2-7,TRBV13,.,TGTGCCAGCAGCTTAGCACTGTACTACGAGCAGTACTTC,CASSLALYYEQYF
large,14,TRBJ1-1,TRBV2,.,TGTGCCAGCAGTGAGCCAGGGACGAACACTGAAGCTTTCTTT,CASSEPGTNTEAFF
.,16,TRBJ2-7,TRBV15,TRBD1,TGTGCCACCAGCAGAGAGAGCGGGACAGGGATCTACGAGCAGTACTTC,CATSRESGTGIYEQYF
.,14,TRBJ1-2,TRBV5-4,TRBD1,TGTGCCAGCAGCCATGGGACAGGGGCTTGGGGCTACACCTTC,CASSHGTGAWGYTF
few,12,TRBJ2-5,TRBV6-6,.,TGTGCCAGCCGGACAGTAGAAGAGACCCAGTACTTC,CASRTVEETQYF
once,15,TRBJ1-2,TRBV14,TRBD1,TGTGCCAGCAGCCCCCGGGACAGGGAGGTTTTTGGCTACACCTTC,CASSPRDREVFGYTF
.,15,TRBJ2-3,TRBV6-4,.,TGTGCCAGCAGTGAGTCCGGGGGTTCAGGAGATACGCAGTATTTT,CASSESGGSGDTQYF
.,15,TRBJ1-4,TRBV7-9,.,TGTGCCAGCAGCCCCGAGGGGGGAAAGTCTGAAAAACTGTTTTTT,CASSPEGGKSEKLFF
.,13,TRBJ2-7,TRBV7-9,.,TGTGCCAGCAGCCCGGGGCCTTTTAACGAGCAGTACTTC,CASSPGPFNEQYF
.,13,TRBJ2-7,TRBV19,.,TGTGCCAGTGGACCAGGGTTCGGCTACGAGCAGTACTTC,CASGPGFGYEQYF
.,14,TRBJ1-5,TRBV19,.,TGTGCCAGTAGTCCGTGGGGGGGCGTTCAGCCCCAGCATTTT,CASSPWGGVQPQHF
few,11,TRBJ2-2,TRBV19,.,TGTGCCAGTAGTATGGCCGGGGAGCTGTTTTTT,CASSMAGELFF
.,14,TRBJ2-5,TRBV5-1,.,TGCGCCAGCAGCCCGTGGGAGCGTGAAAAGACCCAGTACTTC,CASSPWEREKTQYF
.,16,TRBJ2-7,TRBV4-2,.,TGTGCCAGCAGCCAAGGGCAGGGGCTACAGGTCTACGAGCAGTACTTC,CASSQGQGLQVYEQYF
.,14,TRBJ2-7,TRBV5-8,.,TGTGCCAGCAGCCTATTATCCGGGAGATACGAGCAGTACTTC,CASSLLSGRYEQYF
.,15,TRBJ2-1,TRBV9,TRBD1,TGTGCCAGTTACCCCGGGACAGGGGCCTACAATGAGCAGTTCTTC,CASYPGTGAYNEQFF
.,14,TRBJ1-5,TRBV28,.,TGTGCCAGCAGCCGCGGTGTAATTAATCAGCCCCAGCATTTT,CASSRGVINQPQHF
.,14,TRBJ2-5,TRBV6-6,.,TGTGCCAGCAGCCGCCCGGGACCAAGGGAGACCCAGTACTTC,CASSRPGPRETQYF
.,12,TRBJ1-1,TRBV29-1,.,TGCAGCGTTGTGGTTGTGAACACTGAAGCTTTCTTT,CSVVVVNTEAFF
.,16,TRBJ2-1,TRBV4-2,TRBD2,TGTGCCAGCAGCCAAGATGTAACGGGAGGGGTCAATGAGCAGTTCTTC,CASSQDVTGGVNEQFF
.,18,TRBJ2-6,TRBV12-5,.,TGTGCTAGTGGTTCTAGAGGTGCAGGACAAAGTCGGGCCAACGTCCTGACTTTC,CASGSRGAGQSRANVLTF
once,15,TRBJ2-3,TRBV6-5,.,TGTGCCAGCAGTTCGGACGAAGCTAGCACAGATACGCAGTATTTT,CASSSDEASTDTQYF
.,17,TRBJ2-2,TRBV5-6,.,TGTGCCAGCAGCCTCATTAAAGGGGCAGGGTACACCGGGGAGCTGTTTTTT,CASSLIKGAGYTGELFF
.,13,TRBJ1-1,TRBV6-1,TRBD1,TGTGCCAGCCGCGACCGACAGGGCCCTGAAGCTTTCTTT,CASRDRQGPEAFF
.,14,TRBJ1-4,TRBV2,.,TGTGCCAGCAGTGGTCCCCAACGGGGTGAAAAACTGTTTTTT,CASSGPQRGEKLFF
few,14,TRBJ2-3,TRBV7-2,TRBD2,TGTGCCAGCAAGCTAGCGGGAGGGGAGGGTACGCAGTATTTT,CASKLAGGEGTQYF
.,14,TRBJ2-7,TRBV19,TRBD1,TGTGCCAGTTCTATCCAGGGGGCCCCCTACGAGCAGTACTTC,CASSIQGAPYEQYF
.,14,TRBJ2-7,TRBV4-1,.,TGCGCCAGCAGCCCGAGGTTGAGCTCCTACGAGCAGTACTTC,CASSPRLSSYEQYF
few,16,TRBJ2-7,TRBV2,.,TGTGCCAGCAGTGTTGAGGAGGATCCTGAACGGGGGGAGCAGTACTTC,CASSVEEDPERGEQYF
.,15,TRBJ2-1,TRBV6-5,TRBD2,TGTGCCCCTCTAGGGACTAGCGGGACATACAATGAGCAGTTCTTC,CAPLGTSGTYNEQFF
.,10,TRBJ1-2,TRBV30,TRBD1,TGTGCCTGGCAGGGGGATGGCTACACCTTC,CAWQGDGYTF
few,15,TRBJ2-7,TRBV9,.,TGTGCCAGCAGCGTAGAGCCTCTAGTCTCAAACGAGCAGTACTTC,CASSVEPLVSNEQYF
.,20,TRBJ2-5,TRBV5-1,TRBD2,TGCGCCAGCAGGCTCCCCGGGGGGCTAGCGGGACCCCAGGTCGGGGAGACCCAGTACTTC,CASRLPGGLAGPQVGETQYF
few,14,TRBJ1-6,TRBV27,.,TGTGCCAGCAGTTTAACCGGTTCGGATTCACCCCTCCACTTT,CASSLTGSDSPLHF
.,14,TRBJ2-7,TRBV10-3,TRBD1,TGTGCCATCGGACAGGGGGCGTCCTCCTACGAGCAGTACTTC,CAIGQGASSYEQYF
.,12,TRBJ2-4,TRBV29-1,.,TGCAGCGTGGGGGCAGCCTGGAACATTCAGTACTTC,CSVGAAWNIQYF